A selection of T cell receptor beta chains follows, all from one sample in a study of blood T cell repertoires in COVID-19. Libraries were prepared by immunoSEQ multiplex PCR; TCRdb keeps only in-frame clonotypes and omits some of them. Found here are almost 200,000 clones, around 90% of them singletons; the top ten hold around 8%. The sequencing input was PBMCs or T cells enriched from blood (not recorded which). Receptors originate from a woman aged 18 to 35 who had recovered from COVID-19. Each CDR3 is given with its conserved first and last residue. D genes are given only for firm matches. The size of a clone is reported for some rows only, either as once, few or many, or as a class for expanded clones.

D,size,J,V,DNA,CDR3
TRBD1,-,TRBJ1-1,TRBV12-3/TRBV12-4,TGTGCCAGCAGACTCAGGGGGGATACTGAAGCTTTCTTT,CASRLRGDTEAFF
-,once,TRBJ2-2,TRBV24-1,TGTGCCACCAGTGATTTGGGTGCGGGGGCGCGGGCCGGGGAGCTGTTTTTT,CATSDLGAGARAGELFF
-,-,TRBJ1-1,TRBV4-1,TGCGCCAGCAGCCAAGATTGGAGGAACACTGAAGCTTTCTTT,CASSQDWRNTEAFF
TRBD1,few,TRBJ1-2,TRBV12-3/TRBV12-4,TGTGCCAGCAGCTCACAGGGGGTCTATGGCTACACCTTC,CASSSQGVYGYTF
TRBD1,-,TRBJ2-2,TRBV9,TGTGCCAGCACCCGACAGGGGGCCCCGAACACCGGGGAGCTGTTTTTT,CASTRQGAPNTGELFF
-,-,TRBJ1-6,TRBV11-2,TGTGCCAGCAGCTTAGGCCACAGGGTAAAAAATTCACCCCTCCACTTT,CASSLGHRVKNSPLHF
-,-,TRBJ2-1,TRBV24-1,TGTGCCACCGAGGGCGCTAATGAGCAGTTCTTC,CATEGANEQFF
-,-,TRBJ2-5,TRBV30,TGTGCCTGGAGTTTTAAGGGGGAGACCCAGTACTTC,CAWSFKGETQYF
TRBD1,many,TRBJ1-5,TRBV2,TGTGCCAGCAGCTACTTACAGGGGCCCAATCAGCCCCAGCATTTT,CASSYLQGPNQPQHF
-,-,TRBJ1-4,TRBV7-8,TGTGCCAGCAGCTTAGGAGGTGAAAAACTGTTTTTT,CASSLGGEKLFF
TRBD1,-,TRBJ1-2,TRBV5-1,TGCGCCAGCAGCTTGGGACAGGGGGCCGGGTATGGCTACACCTTC,CASSLGQGAGYGYTF
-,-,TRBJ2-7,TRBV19,TGTGCCAGTAGTATCGACAGGAGCTCCTACGAGCAGTACTTC,CASSIDRSSYEQYF
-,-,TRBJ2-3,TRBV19,TGTGCCAGTAACCCCAGGGGCGGGGGCCGCACAGATACGCAGTATTTT,CASNPRGGGRTDTQYF